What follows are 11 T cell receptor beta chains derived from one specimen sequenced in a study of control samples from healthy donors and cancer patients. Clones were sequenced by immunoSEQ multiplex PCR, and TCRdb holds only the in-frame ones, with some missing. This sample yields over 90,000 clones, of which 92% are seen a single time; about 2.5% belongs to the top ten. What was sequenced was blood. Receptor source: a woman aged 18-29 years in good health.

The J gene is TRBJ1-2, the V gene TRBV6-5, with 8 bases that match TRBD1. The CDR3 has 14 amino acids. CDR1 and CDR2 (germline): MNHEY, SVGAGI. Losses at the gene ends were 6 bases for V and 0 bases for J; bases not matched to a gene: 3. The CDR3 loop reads CASRDRASNYGYTF. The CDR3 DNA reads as TGTGCCAGCAGGGACAGGGCTTCTAACTATGGCTACACCTTC.

CDR3: CASSMGADTQYF. In nucleotides, the CDR3 is TGTGCCAGTAGTATGGGGGCCGATACGCAGTATTTT. The chain links TRBV19 to TRBJ2-3; TRBD1 is a possible D gene (6 bases). V lost 3 bases and J lost 6, with 7 bases in between. The CDR3 length is 12 residues. Germline V lookup: CDR1 LNHDA, CDR2 SQIVND (reference sequence). Complete variable domain (other parts from reference TRBV19 and TRBJ2-3): DGGITQSPKYLFRKEGQNVTLSCEQNLNHDAMYWYRQDPGQGLRLIYYSQIVNDFQKGDIAEGYSVSREKKESFPLTVTSAQKNPTAFYLCASSMGADTQYFGPGTRLTVL.

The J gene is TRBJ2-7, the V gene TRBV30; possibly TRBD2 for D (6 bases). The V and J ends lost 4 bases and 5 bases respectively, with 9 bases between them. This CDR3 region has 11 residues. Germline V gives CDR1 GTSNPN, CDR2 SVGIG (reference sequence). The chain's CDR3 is CAWTRGHEQYF. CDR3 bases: TGTGCCTGGACGCGGGGACACGAGCAGTACTTC.

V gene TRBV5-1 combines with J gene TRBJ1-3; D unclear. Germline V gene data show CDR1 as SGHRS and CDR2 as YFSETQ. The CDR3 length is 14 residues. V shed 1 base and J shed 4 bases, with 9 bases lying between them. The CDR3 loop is CASSLNDWGNTIYF. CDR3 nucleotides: TGCGCCAGCAGCTTGAACGATTGGGGAAACACCATATATTTT. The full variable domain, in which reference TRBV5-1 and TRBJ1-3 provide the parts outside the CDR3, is KAGVTQTPRYLIKTRGQQVTLSCSPISGHRSVSWYQQTPGQGLQFLFEYFSETQRNKGNFPGRFSGRQFSNSRSEMNVSTLELGDSALYLCASSLNDWGNTIYFGEGSWLTVV.

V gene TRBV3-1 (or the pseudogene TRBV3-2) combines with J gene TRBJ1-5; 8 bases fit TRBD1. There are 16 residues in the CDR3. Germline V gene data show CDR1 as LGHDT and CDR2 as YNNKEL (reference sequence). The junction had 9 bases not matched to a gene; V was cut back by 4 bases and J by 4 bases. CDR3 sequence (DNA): TGTGCCAGCAGCCTTAGGACAGGGACGGGAAATCAGCCCCAGCATTTT. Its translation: CASSLRTGTGNQPQHF.

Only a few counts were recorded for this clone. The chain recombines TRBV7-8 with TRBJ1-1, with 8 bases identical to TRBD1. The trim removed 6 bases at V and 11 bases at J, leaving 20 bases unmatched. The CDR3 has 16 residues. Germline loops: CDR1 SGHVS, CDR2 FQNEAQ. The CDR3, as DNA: TGTGCCAGCAGAACTACAGGGGGACCCTCGTGGTCGGTGGCTTTCTTT. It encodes CASRTTGGPSWSVAFF.

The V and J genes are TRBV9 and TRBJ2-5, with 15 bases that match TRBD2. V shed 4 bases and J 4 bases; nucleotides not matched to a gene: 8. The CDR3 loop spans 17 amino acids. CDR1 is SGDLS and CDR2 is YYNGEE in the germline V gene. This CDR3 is CASSSGTSGRWAETQYF. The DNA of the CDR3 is TGTGCCAGCAGCTCCGGGACTAGCGGGAGGTGGGCAGAGACCCAGTACTTC.

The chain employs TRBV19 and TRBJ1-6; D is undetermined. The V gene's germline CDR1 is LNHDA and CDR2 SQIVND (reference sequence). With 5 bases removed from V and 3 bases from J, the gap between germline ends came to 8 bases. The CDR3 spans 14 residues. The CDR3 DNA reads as TGTGCCAGTAGTGAGGATTTCTATAATTCACCCCTCCACTTT. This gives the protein CASSEDFYNSPLHF.

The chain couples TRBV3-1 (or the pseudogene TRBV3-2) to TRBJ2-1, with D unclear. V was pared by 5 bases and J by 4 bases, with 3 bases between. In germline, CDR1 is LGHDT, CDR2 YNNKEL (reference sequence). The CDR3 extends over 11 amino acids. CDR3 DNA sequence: TGTGCCAGCAGCTCGTACAATGAGCAGTTCTTC. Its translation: CASSSYNEQFF.

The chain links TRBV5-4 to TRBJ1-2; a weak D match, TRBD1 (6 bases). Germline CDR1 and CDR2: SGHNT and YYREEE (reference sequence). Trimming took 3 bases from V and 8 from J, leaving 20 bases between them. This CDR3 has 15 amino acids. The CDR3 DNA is TGTGCCAGCAGCTCGGTAATGATGGGGGGGCACGGCTACACCTTC. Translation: CASSSVMMGGHGYTF. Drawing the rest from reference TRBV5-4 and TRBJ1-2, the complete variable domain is ETGVTQSPTHLIKTRGQQVTLRCSSQSGHNTVSWYQQALGQGPQFIFQYYREEENGRGNFPPRFSGLQFPNYSSELNVNALELDDSALYLCASSSVMMGGHGYTFGSGTRLTVV.

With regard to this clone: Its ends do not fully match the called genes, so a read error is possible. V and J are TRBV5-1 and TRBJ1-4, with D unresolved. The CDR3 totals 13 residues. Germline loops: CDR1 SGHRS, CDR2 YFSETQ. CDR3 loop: CASSLGSSEKLFF. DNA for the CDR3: TGCGCCAGCAGTTTGGGGTCCAGTGAAAAACTGTTTTTT.